The source of this T cell receptor beta chain is a study of blood T cell repertoires in COVID-19. Overall study: COVID-19 samples from acute and convalescent phases originated in the United States, Italy and Spain. From T cells, B-cell-depleted T cells, or PBMCs came the material, which was cDNA or gDNA.

The V and J ends lost 4 bases and 0 bases, in that order; junction bases with no gene match: 4. Germline V gene lookup returns CDR1 KGHSH and CDR2 LQKENI. The CDR3 has 16 amino acids. The data were produced by immunoSEQ multiplex PCR, yet TCRdb's version contains in-frame clones alone and is incomplete. The sample has 250,000 or so clones, approximately 90% seen once. This receptor was obtained from a woman aged 30 to 39 with acute COVID-19. Material for sequencing was PBMCs or T cells enriched from blood (not recorded which). The chain is built from TRBV18 and TRBJ1-2; 11 positions agree with TRBD1. The CDR3 coding sequence is TGTGCCAGCTCACTCCCGGGACAGGGGGCTAACTATGGCTACACCTTC. Its translation: CASSLPGQGANYGYTF.